Below, 15 T cell receptor beta chains from the same sample are listed, as sequenced in a study of OX40 agonist ivuxolimab in advanced cancers. TCRdb keeps only in-frame clones here, not all; method: immunoSEQ multiplex PCR. Here the sample spans approximately 82,000 clones, approximately 84% being singletons. Here the sequenced sample was CD4+ or CD8+ T cells sorted from blood, taken in a trial of the OX40 agonist ivuxolimab. The receptors stem from an adult with an advanced solid tumor such as melanoma, head and neck, liver or kidney cancer.

This clone was seen once. The genes are TRBV7-8 and TRBJ2-7; D perhaps matches TRBD1 (5 bases). This CDR3 is 14 amino acids long. CDR1 is SGHVS, CDR2 FQNEAQ, per germline. Trimming took off 5 bases at V and 1 base at J, with 12 bases between the two ends. The CDR3 coding sequence is TGTGCCAGCAGCGGATGGCAGGGTTCCTACGAGCAGTACTTC. This gives the protein CASSGWQGSYEQYF. The complete variable domain, with remaining parts taken from reference TRBV7-8 and TRBJ2-7, reads GAGVSQSPRYKVAKRGQDVALRCDPISGHVSLFWYQQALGQGPEFLTYFQNEAQLDKSGLPSDRFFAERPEGSVSTLKIQRTQQEDSAVYLCASSGWQGSYEQYFGPGTRLTVT.

The chain recombines TRBV5-4 with TRBJ2-1, with a possible D match to TRBD2 (6 bases). Germline CDR1 SGHNT, CDR2 YYREEE (reference sequence). CDR3 size: 16 residues. V was trimmed by 4 bases and J by 0 bases, leaving 14 bases between them. Here the CDR3 reads CASSLGLPSSYNEQFF. CDR3 coding DNA: TGTGCCAGCAGCCTGGGACTGCCTAGCTCCTACAATGAGCAGTTCTTC.

This clone has more than one count but fewer than ten. The chain recombines TRBV28 with TRBJ2-1; tentatively, D is TRBD2 (6 bases). V lost 11 bases and J lost 8, with 19 bases in between. The germline CDR1 and CDR2 sequences are MDHEN and SYDVKM. The CDR3 runs to 13 residues. The CDR3 protein is CAAGRSRWDEQFF. CDR3 coding DNA: TGTGCCGCAGGGAGGTCTCGGTGGGATGAGCAGTTCTTC.

This sequence joins TRBV11-2 and TRBJ2-3; D gene uncertain. This CDR3 spans 14 amino acids. V gave up 5 bases and J gave up 2 bases, with 11 bases separating them. Germline V gives CDR1 SGHAT, CDR2 FQNNGV. The chain's CDR3 is CASSVYAVTDTQYF. CDR3 sequence (DNA): TGTGCCAGCAGCGTGTATGCAGTCACAGATACGCAGTATTTT.

The chain has TRBV5-1 and TRBJ2-5; 8 bases are shared with TRBD2. Losses at the gene ends were 4 bases for V and 5 bases for J; bases not matched to a gene: 13. The germline V gene has CDR1 SGHRS and CDR2 YFSETQ. CDR3 length: 16 residues. Here the CDR3 DNA reads TGCGCCAGCAGCCCCGGAGCGGGAGAGGTTTGGGAGACCCAGTACTTC. It yields the protein CASSPGAGEVWETQYF.

Only one count was recorded for this clone. The chain links TRBV19 to TRBJ1-5; D is possibly TRBD1 (5 bases). The germline CDR1 and CDR2 sequences are LNHDA and SQIVND (reference sequence). Trimming shortened V by 1 base and J by 7 bases, and 11 bases separated the two germline ends. The CDR3 has 14 amino acids. CDR3 protein: CASSIVGQRQPQHF. In DNA, the CDR3 is TGTGCCAGTAGTATAGTCGGACAAAGGCAGCCCCAGCATTTT.

The chain has TRBV5-1 and TRBJ2-4; no firm D call. Trimming cost V 4 bases and J 11 bases, with 16 bases left between them. Germline CDR1 is SGHRS and CDR2 is YFSETQ. This CDR3 has 13 residues. This CDR3 reads CASSPVDPLVQYF. The DNA for the CDR3 is TGCGCCAGCAGCCCTGTCGACCCCTTAGTTCAGTACTTC.

The chain uses TRBV9 and TRBJ1-1; weak D call: TRBD1 (5 bases). The CDR3 totals 13 residues. The V end was cut by 0 bases, the J end by 5 bases, with 8 bases between. Germline assignment: CDR1 SGDLS and CDR2 YYNGEE. The CDR3: CASSVGRGTEAFF. The CDR3 DNA reads as TGTGCCAGCAGCGTAGGGAGGGGAACTGAAGCTTTCTTT.

CDR3 DNA sequence: TGTGCCAGCACCCAATGGGGGACAGGGAACACCGGGGAGCTGTTTTTT. Its translation is CASTQWGTGNTGELFF. V is TRBV2 and J is TRBJ2-2; 8 bases match TRBD1. Germline V gene lookup returns CDR1 SNHLY and CDR2 FYNNEI. This CDR3 spans 16 amino acids. With V trimmed by 7 bases and J by 1 base, 8 bases remained unmatched. Based on the CDR3 plus reference TRBV2 and TRBJ2-2, the full variable domain is EPEVTQTPSHQVTQMGQEVILRCVPISNHLYFYWYRQILGQKVEFLVSFYNNEISEKSEIFDDQFSVERPDGSNFTLKIRSTKLEDSAMYFCASTQWGTGNTGELFFGEGSRLTVL.

Only one count was recorded for this clone. The chain uses TRBV28 and TRBJ1-1; D is uncertain. The length of the CDR3 is 14 residues. In germline, CDR1 is MDHEN, CDR2 SYDVKM. Trimming cost V 5 bases and J 0 bases, with 10 bases left between them. CDR3 amino acids: CASSPELVNTEAFF. As DNA, the CDR3 is TGTGCCAGCAGTCCCGAGCTAGTGAACACTGAAGCTTTCTTT.

This chain uses TRBV6-4 with TRBJ2-7; possible D gene TRBD1, 5 bases. CDR1 and CDR2 from the germline V gene are MRHNA and SNTAGT. Deletions cut 8 bases from V and 2 bases from J, with 13 bases between. CDR3 size: 13 residues. This CDR3 reads CASPSRVPYEQYF. In DNA form, the CDR3 reads TGTGCCAGCCCGTCCAGGGTTCCCTACGAGCAGTACTTC.

The chain combines TRBV6-4 with TRBJ1-5; D remains unclear. V lost 6 bases and J lost 4, with 4 bases in between. Germline V lookup: CDR1 MRHNA, CDR2 SNTAGT. This CDR3 spans 11 amino acids. The CDR3 region is CASSLNQPQHF. The DNA of the CDR3 is TGTGCCAGCAGCCTGAATCAGCCCCAGCATTTT.

The chain carries TRBV5-1 and TRBJ2-1, with D possibly TRBD2 on 6 matching bases. V was cut by 3 bases and J by 1 base, with 11 bases left in between. The CDR3 totals 15 residues. Germline-derived CDR1 and CDR2 are SGHRS and YFSETQ. The CDR3: CASSSQGGSYNEQFF. CDR3 sequence (DNA): TGCGCCAGCAGCTCCCAGGGAGGATCCTACAATGAGCAGTTCTTC.

V gene TRBV4-1 combines with J gene TRBJ1-5; D remains ambiguous. The V and J ends lost 0 bases and 6 bases respectively, with 6 bases between them. Germline CDR1 and CDR2: MGHRA and YSYEKL. The CDR3 is made up of 13 amino acids. The CDR3 DNA sequence: TGCGCCAGCAGCCAAGATCGAGGTCAGCCCCAGCATTTT. Translating it yields CASSQDRGQPQHF.

The chain joins TRBV11-2 to TRBJ2-7; unclear D gene. This CDR3 spans 12 amino acids. Germline V CDR1 and CDR2: SGHAT, FQNNGV. The ends were cut back, 1 base at V and 5 bases at J, with 6 bases in the middle. The CDR3 coding sequence is TGTGCCAGCAGCTTAGTAGCAAACGAGCAGTACTTC. It yields the protein CASSLVANEQYF.